Listed below are T cell receptor beta chains from one sample, sequenced in a study of blood T cell repertoires in COVID-19. Using immunoSEQ multiplex PCR, the repertoire was profiled, and TCRdb retains in-frame clones only, with some absent. The repertoire holds a few hundred thousand clones, with 86% as singletons. The sample consisted of peripheral blood. The receptors stem from a man younger than 30 with active or convalescent COVID-19. Both conserved end residues are part of each CDR3. The order of the fields is D gene, clone size, J gene, V gene, CDR3 DNA, CDR3 protein. A D gene is named only where the DNA matches it firmly. Size tells how often a clone was seen (once, few, many) or the class of an expanded clone, and some rows leave it out.

D gene: TRBD2; clone size: NA; J gene: TRBJ2-7; V gene: TRBV30; CDR3 DNA: TGTGCCTGGAGGGCTAGCGGATACGAGCAGTACTTC; CDR3 protein: CAWRASGYEQYF
D gene: TRBD1; clone size: NA; J gene: TRBJ1-2; V gene: TRBV24-1; CDR3 DNA: TGTGCCACTTCGCAGGGGGCTGGGGGCTACACCTTC; CDR3 protein: CATSQGAGGYTF
D gene: NA; clone size: NA; J gene: TRBJ2-7; V gene: TRBV24-1; CDR3 DNA: TGTGCCACCCAGGGTCCCACAGGGATCGAGCAGTACTTC; CDR3 protein: CATQGPTGIEQYF
D gene: NA; clone size: NA; J gene: TRBJ1-4; V gene: TRBV6-5; CDR3 DNA: TGTGCCAGCAGTTCTTGGACAGAAAATGAAAAACTGTTTTTT; CDR3 protein: CASSSWTENEKLFF
D gene: TRBD2; clone size: NA; J gene: TRBJ2-7; V gene: TRBV11-2; CDR3 DNA: TGTGCCAGCAGCTCCCGACTAGCGGGGGGTTCTTCCGAGCAGTACTTC; CDR3 protein: CASSSRLAGGSSEQYF
D gene: NA; clone size: NA; J gene: TRBJ2-3; V gene: TRBV18; CDR3 DNA: TGTGCCAGCTCACCAAGAGGAAGTTCTAACACAGATACGCAGTATTTT; CDR3 protein: CASSPRGSSNTDTQYF
D gene: TRBD1; clone size: NA; J gene: TRBJ1-2; V gene: TRBV18; CDR3 DNA: TGTGCCAGCTCAAACTCACAGGGGAACGGAGGCTACACCTTC; CDR3 protein: CASSNSQGNGGYTF
D gene: TRBD2; clone size: NA; J gene: TRBJ2-7; V gene: TRBV6-1; CDR3 DNA: TGTGCCAGCAGTGCCCGACTAGCGGGAGGGCTGGTCGAGCAGTACTTC; CDR3 protein: CASSARLAGGLVEQYF
D gene: TRBD1; clone size: few; J gene: TRBJ2-3; V gene: TRBV3-1/TRBV3-2; CDR3 DNA: TGTGCCAGCAGCCAACAGGGGGCGAATACAGATACGCAGTATTTT; CDR3 protein: CASSQQGANTDTQYF
D gene: NA; clone size: NA; J gene: TRBJ1-6; V gene: TRBV6-5; CDR3 DNA: TGTGCCAGCAGTTACGACCCACAGGGAGTAGATTCACCCCTCCACTTT; CDR3 protein: CASSYDPQGVDSPLHF
D gene: TRBD1; clone size: NA; J gene: TRBJ2-5; V gene: TRBV10-3; CDR3 DNA: TGTGCCATCAGGGATGACAGGGGGCGAGAGACCCAGTACTTC; CDR3 protein: CAIRDDRGRETQYF
D gene: TRBD1; clone size: few; J gene: TRBJ2-1; V gene: TRBV12-3/TRBV12-4; CDR3 DNA: TGTGCCAGCAGGAGGGACAGTCAGGATGAGCAGTTCTTC; CDR3 protein: CASRRDSQDEQFF
D gene: NA; clone size: NA; J gene: TRBJ1-5; V gene: TRBV28; CDR3 DNA: TGTGCCAGCAGTTTACGGGAGAACTGGGGCAATCAGCCCCAGCATTTT; CDR3 protein: CASSLRENWGNQPQHF
D gene: TRBD2; clone size: NA; J gene: TRBJ2-1; V gene: TRBV11-3; CDR3 DNA: TGTGCCAGCAGCTTAGTCGTTAGCGGGGAGGATGAGCAGTTCTTC; CDR3 protein: CASSLVVSGEDEQFF
D gene: NA; clone size: once; J gene: TRBJ1-2; V gene: TRBV27; CDR3 DNA: TGTGCCAGCAGTCCCCTGCCGCCGGGGGGCTATGGCTACACCTTC; CDR3 protein: CASSPLPPGGYGYTF
D gene: NA; clone size: NA; J gene: TRBJ2-1; V gene: TRBV29-1; CDR3 DNA: TGCAGCATTGACGCTGGCCCTGAGCAGTTCTTC; CDR3 protein: CSIDAGPEQFF
D gene: TRBD1; clone size: NA; J gene: TRBJ2-7; V gene: TRBV18; CDR3 DNA: TGTGCCAGCTCACTCACCGGGACAGGGGAGAAGCAGTACTTC; CDR3 protein: CASSLTGTGEKQYF
D gene: TRBD1; clone size: NA; J gene: TRBJ2-5; V gene: TRBV7-3; CDR3 DNA: TGTGCCAGCAGCCCGACAGGGATGACTCAAGAGACCCAGTACTTC; CDR3 protein: CASSPTGMTQETQYF
D gene: NA; clone size: NA; J gene: TRBJ1-2; V gene: TRBV7-2; CDR3 DNA: TGTGCCAGCAGCCCCCTGGCGGGCGATGGCTACACCTTC; CDR3 protein: CASSPLAGDGYTF
D gene: TRBD1; clone size: NA; J gene: TRBJ1-2; V gene: TRBV5-4; CDR3 DNA: TGTGCCAGCGGCATGACAGGGTTCTATGGCTACACCTTC; CDR3 protein: CASGMTGFYGYTF
D gene: NA; clone size: NA; J gene: TRBJ1-1; V gene: TRBV4-2; CDR3 DNA: TGTGCCAGCAGCCAGAACAGGGCTGGTTTGAACACTGAAGCTTTCTTT; CDR3 protein: CASSQNRAGLNTEAFF
D gene: NA; clone size: NA; J gene: TRBJ2-7; V gene: TRBV19; CDR3 DNA: TGTGCCAGGTGGAGGTACACAACTAACTACGAGCAGTACTTC; CDR3 protein: CARWRYTTNYEQYF
D gene: TRBD2; clone size: NA; J gene: TRBJ2-1; V gene: TRBV24-1; CDR3 DNA: TGTGCCACCAGTGCTAGCGGGGGTTACAATGAGCAGTTCTTC; CDR3 protein: CATSASGGYNEQFF
D gene: TRBD2; clone size: NA; J gene: TRBJ2-2; V gene: TRBV6-5; CDR3 DNA: TGTGCCAGCAGTTTCCTAGCGGGGGGGAACACCGGGGAGCTGTTTTTT; CDR3 protein: CASSFLAGGNTGELFF
D gene: NA; clone size: NA; J gene: TRBJ2-2; V gene: TRBV9; CDR3 DNA: TGTGCCAGCAGCGTAGACCGGGGGTCGACCGGGGAGCTGTTTTTT; CDR3 protein: CASSVDRGSTGELFF
D gene: NA; clone size: NA; J gene: TRBJ2-3; V gene: TRBV29-1; CDR3 DNA: TGCAGCGTCCCAAGCCGCGGAAACACAGATACGCAGTATTTT; CDR3 protein: CSVPSRGNTDTQYF
D gene: TRBD2; clone size: NA; J gene: TRBJ2-7; V gene: TRBV9; CDR3 DNA: TGTGCCAGCAGCCCGGAACTAGCGGGGCCCATGGAGCAGTACTTC; CDR3 protein: CASSPELAGPMEQYF
D gene: NA; clone size: NA; J gene: TRBJ2-7; V gene: TRBV6-6; CDR3 DNA: TGTGCCAGCAGTTACTCGGCTCGTTACGAGCAGTACTTC; CDR3 protein: CASSYSARYEQYF
D gene: NA; clone size: NA; J gene: TRBJ1-1; V gene: TRBV5-5; CDR3 DNA: TGTGCCAGCAGCTGGGGTGGGGGGATGAACACTGAAGCTTTCTTT; CDR3 protein: CASSWGGGMNTEAFF
D gene: NA; clone size: NA; J gene: TRBJ2-5; V gene: TRBV5-6; CDR3 DNA: TGTGCCAGCAGCACGATCCAAGCCCTTAAGAACCAAGAGACCCAGTACTTC; CDR3 protein: CASSTIQALKNQETQYF
D gene: TRBD1; clone size: NA; J gene: TRBJ1-2; V gene: TRBV10-3; CDR3 DNA: TGTGCCATCACCCCAGGGGGCGACGGCTACACCTTC; CDR3 protein: CAITPGGDGYTF
D gene: NA; clone size: NA; J gene: TRBJ2-3; V gene: TRBV12-2; CDR3 DNA: TGTGCAAGTCGCTTCCGGGGGGGTGCAGATACGCAGTATTTT; CDR3 protein: CASRFRGGADTQYF
D gene: TRBD1; clone size: NA; J gene: TRBJ1-1; V gene: TRBV19; CDR3 DNA: TGTGCCAGTACCCCTATTACCGGACAGGGGGCTGAAGCTTTCTTT; CDR3 protein: CASTPITGQGAEAFF
D gene: NA; clone size: few; J gene: TRBJ2-7; V gene: TRBV19; CDR3 DNA: TGTGCCAGTAGTAATGCCCAAACAATCTACGAGCAGTACTTC; CDR3 protein: CASSNAQTIYEQYF
D gene: TRBD1; clone size: NA; J gene: TRBJ2-3; V gene: TRBV7-6; CDR3 DNA: TGTGCCAGCAGCTCCCTCGACAGGGGTGCAGATACGCAGTATTTT; CDR3 protein: CASSSLDRGADTQYF
D gene: NA; clone size: NA; J gene: TRBJ1-4; V gene: TRBV19; CDR3 DNA: TGTGCCAGTAGTGATCGGGACGGGGGGATAGGATGTCTGTTTTTT; CDR3 protein: CASSDRDGGIGCLFF
D gene: TRBD2; clone size: NA; J gene: TRBJ2-5; V gene: TRBV5-4; CDR3 DNA: TGTGCCAGCAGCTTGGCACTAGCGGGGGGGCGAGAGACCCAGTACTTC; CDR3 protein: CASSLALAGGRETQYF
D gene: NA; clone size: NA; J gene: TRBJ1-2; V gene: TRBV6-5; CDR3 DNA: TGTGCCAGCAGTTATTCCAGGAACTATGGCTACACCTTC; CDR3 protein: CASSYSRNYGYTF
D gene: NA; clone size: NA; J gene: TRBJ1-1; V gene: TRBV9; CDR3 DNA: TGTGCCAGCAGCAACAGGAACACTGAAGCTTTCTTT; CDR3 protein: CASSNRNTEAFF
D gene: NA; clone size: NA; J gene: TRBJ2-7; V gene: TRBV10-1; CDR3 DNA: TGCGCCAGCAGTGCGGGAGACCTCTACGAGCAGTACTTC; CDR3 protein: CASSAGDLYEQYF